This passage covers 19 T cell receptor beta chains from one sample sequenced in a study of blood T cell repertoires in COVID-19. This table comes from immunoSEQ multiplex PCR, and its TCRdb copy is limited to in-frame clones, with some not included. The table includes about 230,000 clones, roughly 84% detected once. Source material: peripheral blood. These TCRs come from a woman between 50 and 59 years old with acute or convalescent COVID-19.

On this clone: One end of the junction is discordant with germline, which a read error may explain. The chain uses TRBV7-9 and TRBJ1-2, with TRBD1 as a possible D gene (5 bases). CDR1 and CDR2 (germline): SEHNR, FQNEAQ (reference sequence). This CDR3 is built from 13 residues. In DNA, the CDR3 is TGTGCCAGTCGGGGGTATAGTCCACCTATGACTTGGTTC. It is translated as CASRGYSPPMTWF.

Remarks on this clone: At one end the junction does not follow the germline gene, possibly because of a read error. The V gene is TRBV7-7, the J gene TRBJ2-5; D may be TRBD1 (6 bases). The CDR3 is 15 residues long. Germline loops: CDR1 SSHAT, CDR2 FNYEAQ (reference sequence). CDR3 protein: CASSFQTGLQETQYF. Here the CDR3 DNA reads TGTGCTAGCAGCTTCCAGACAGGACTCCAAGAGACCCAGTACTTC.

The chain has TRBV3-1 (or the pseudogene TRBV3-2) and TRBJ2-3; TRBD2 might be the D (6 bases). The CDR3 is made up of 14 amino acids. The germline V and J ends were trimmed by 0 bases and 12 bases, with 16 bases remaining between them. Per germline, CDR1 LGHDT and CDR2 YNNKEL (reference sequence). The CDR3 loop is CASSQDTLREIQYF. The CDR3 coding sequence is TGTGCCAGCAGCCAAGATACGCTACGGGAGATTCAGTATTTT.

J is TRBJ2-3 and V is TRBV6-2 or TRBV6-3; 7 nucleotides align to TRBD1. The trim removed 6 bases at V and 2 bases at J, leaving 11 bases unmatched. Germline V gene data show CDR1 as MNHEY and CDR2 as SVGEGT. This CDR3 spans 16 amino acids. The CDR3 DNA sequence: TGTGCCAGCAGCTATACCTTAGGACAGGCCACAGATACGCAGTATTTT. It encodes CASSYTLGQATDTQYF.

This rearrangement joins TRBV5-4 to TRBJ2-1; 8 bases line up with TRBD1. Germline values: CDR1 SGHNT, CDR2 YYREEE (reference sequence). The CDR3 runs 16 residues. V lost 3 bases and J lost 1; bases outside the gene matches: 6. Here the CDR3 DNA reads TGTGCCAGCAGCTCGAAGACAGGGGTGTCCTACAATGAGCAGTTCTTC. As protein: CASSSKTGVSYNEQFF.

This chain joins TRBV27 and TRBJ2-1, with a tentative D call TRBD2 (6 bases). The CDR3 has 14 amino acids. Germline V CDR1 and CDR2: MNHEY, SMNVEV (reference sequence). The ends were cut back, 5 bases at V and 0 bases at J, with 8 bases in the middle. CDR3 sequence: CASSHGSSYNEQFF. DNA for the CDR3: TGTGCCAGCAGTCACGGGAGCTCCTACAATGAGCAGTTCTTC.

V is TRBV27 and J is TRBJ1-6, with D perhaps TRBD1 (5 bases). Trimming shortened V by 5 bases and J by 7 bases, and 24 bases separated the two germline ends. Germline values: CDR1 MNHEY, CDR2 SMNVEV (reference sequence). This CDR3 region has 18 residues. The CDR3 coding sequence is TGTGCCAGCAGTCTTACACCCTCACCAGGGTACGGAAATTCACCCCTCCACTTT. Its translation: CASSLTPSPGYGNSPLHF.

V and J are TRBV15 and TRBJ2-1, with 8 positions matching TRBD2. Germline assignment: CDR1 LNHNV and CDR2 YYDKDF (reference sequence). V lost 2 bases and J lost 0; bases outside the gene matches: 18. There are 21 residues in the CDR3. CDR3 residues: CATSRYREVRAGESSYNEQFF. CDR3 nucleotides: TGTGCCACCAGCAGATATAGGGAGGTTCGAGCGGGAGAGAGCTCCTACAATGAGCAGTTCTTC.

Here the CDR3 reads CAINGDRGSSGYTF. In DNA, the CDR3 is TGTGCCATCAATGGGGACAGGGGAAGTAGTGGCTACACCTTC. The V call is TRBV10-3, the J call TRBJ1-2, with 10 bases identical to TRBD1. The ends lost 7 bases at V and 7 bases at J; junction bases unmatched: 9. The CDR3 covers 14 residues. Germline V gene lookup returns CDR1 ENHRY and CDR2 SYGVKD.

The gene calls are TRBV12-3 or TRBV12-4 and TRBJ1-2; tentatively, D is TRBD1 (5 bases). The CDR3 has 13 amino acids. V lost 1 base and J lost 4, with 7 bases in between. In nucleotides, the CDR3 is TGTGCCAGCAGTTTAGAACAGGTCTATGGCTACACCTTC. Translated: CASSLEQVYGYTF.

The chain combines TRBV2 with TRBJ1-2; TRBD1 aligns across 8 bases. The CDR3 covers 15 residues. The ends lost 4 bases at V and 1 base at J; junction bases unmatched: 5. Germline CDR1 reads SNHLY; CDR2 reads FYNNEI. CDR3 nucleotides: TGTGCCAGCAGTGTCGACAGGGGCAGTAACTATGGCTACACCTTC. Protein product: CASSVDRGSNYGYTF. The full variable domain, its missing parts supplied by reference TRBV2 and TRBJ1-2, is EPEVTQTPSHQVTQMGQEVILRCVPISNHLYFYWYRQILGQKVEFLVSFYNNEISEKSEIFDDQFSVERPDGSNFTLKIRSTKLEDSAMYFCASSVDRGSNYGYTFGSGTRLTVV.

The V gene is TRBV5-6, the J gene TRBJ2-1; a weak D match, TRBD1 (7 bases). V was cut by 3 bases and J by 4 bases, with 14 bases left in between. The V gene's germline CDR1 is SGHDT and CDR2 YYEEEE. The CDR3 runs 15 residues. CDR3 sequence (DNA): TGTGCCAGCAGCTGGAGGGACAGACAATACAATGAGCAGTTCTTC. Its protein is CASSWRDRQYNEQFF.

The CDR3 bases are TGTGCCAGCAGCAAAGGGTGGGAGACCAAAAACATTCAGTACTTC. It is translated as CASSKGWETKNIQYF. V is TRBV28 and J is TRBJ2-4; weak D call: TRBD2 (5 bases). Between the trimmed V and J ends, which lost 6 bases and 2 bases, there was a span of 14 bases. This CDR3 region has 15 residues. CDR1 is MDHEN and CDR2 is SYDVKM in the germline V gene.

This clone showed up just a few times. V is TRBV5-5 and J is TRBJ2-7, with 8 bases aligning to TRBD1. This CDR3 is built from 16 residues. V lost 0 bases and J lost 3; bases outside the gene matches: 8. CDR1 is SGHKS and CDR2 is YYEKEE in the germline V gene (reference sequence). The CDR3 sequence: CASSLGTSDRGYEQYF. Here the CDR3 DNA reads TGTGCCAGCAGCTTGGGTACCTCCGACAGGGGCTACGAGCAGTACTTC.

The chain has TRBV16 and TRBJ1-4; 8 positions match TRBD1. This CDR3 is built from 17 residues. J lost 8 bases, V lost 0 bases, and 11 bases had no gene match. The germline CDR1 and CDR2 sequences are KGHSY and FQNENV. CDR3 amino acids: CASSQSLYTGGREKLFF. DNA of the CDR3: TGTGCCAGCAGCCAATCCCTCTACACAGGGGGTAGAGAAAAACTGTTTTTT.

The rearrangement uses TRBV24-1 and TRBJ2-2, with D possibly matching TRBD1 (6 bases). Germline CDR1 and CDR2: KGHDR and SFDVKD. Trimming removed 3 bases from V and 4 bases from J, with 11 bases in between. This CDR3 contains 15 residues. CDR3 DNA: TGTGCCACCAGTGATCCCGGGACACTCACCGGGGAGCTGTTTTTT. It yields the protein CATSDPGTLTGELFF.

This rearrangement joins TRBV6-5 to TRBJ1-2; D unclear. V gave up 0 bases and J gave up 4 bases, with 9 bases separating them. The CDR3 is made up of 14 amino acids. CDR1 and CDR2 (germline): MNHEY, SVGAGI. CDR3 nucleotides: TGTGCCAGCAGTTACTCGAGGCCAATCTATGGCTACACCTTC. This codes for CASSYSRPIYGYTF.

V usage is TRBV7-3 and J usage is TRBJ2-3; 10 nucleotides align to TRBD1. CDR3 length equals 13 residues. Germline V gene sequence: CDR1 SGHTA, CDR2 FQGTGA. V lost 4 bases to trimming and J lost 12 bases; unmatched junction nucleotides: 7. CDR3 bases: TGTGCCAGCAGCTCGACCGGGACAGGGGCACAGTATTTT. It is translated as CASSSTGTGAQYF. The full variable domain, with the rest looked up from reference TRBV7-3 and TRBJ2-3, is GAGVSQTPSNKVTEKGKYVELRCDPISGHTALYWYRQSLGQGPEFLIYFQGTGAADDSGLPNDRFFAVRPEGSVSTLKIQRTERGDSAVYLCASSSTGTGAQYFGPGTRLTVL.

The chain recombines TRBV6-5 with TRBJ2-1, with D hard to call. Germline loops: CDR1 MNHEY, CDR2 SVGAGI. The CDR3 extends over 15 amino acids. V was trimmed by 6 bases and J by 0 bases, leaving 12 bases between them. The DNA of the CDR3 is TGTGCCAGCAGGGTACAGTTAGACTCCTACAATGAGCAGTTCTTC. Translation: CASRVQLDSYNEQFF.